This entry concerns a single T cell receptor (beta chain). Authors' data handling: Nucleated cell counts were estimated from reference gene primer amplification. Clones were sequenced by immunoSEQ multiplex PCR, and TCRdb holds only the in-frame ones, with some missing. Clone size and V and J calls were adopted from that table, with D and trimming inferred from the DNA. Of under 55,000 clones listed, 79% are singletons. This record comes from a study of blood T cell repertoires in COVID-19. As for the study in general: Collection of acute and convalescent COVID-19 samples took place in the United States, Italy and Spain. Sources were T cells, B-cell-depleted T cells, or PBMCs; the material itself was cDNA or gDNA.

This clonotype was obtained from a man aged 65-85 years with acute or convalescent COVID-19. The material sequenced was peripheral blood.

The chain's CDR3 is CSASPPGTQDNSPLHF. For the CDR3, the DNA is TGCAGTGCTAGTCCCCCCGGGACACAAGATAATTCACCCCTCCACTTT. The gene calls are TRBV20-1 and TRBJ1-6; possible D gene TRBD1, 6 bases. V lost 3 bases and J 5 bases, leaving 17 bases between the germline ends. The germline gives CDR1 DFQATT, CDR2 SNEGSKA (reference sequence). CDR3 length: 16 residues.